The source of this TCR beta chain is a study of early T cells in non-severe SARS-CoV-2 infection. Overall study: Investigators sequenced bulk RNA drawn from unsorted whole blood, and chains remained unpaired. Study-wide results and caveats: Using VDJdb, the matching emphasized anti-spike CD8 responses while missing private and CD4 specificities.

At least ten counts were recorded for this clonotype. Its antigen remains unidentified. The CDR3 totals 14 residues. CDR1 SGHAT and CDR2 FQNNGV come from the germline V gene. V lost 1 base and J lost 6, with 12 bases in between. cDNA molecules, individually, were tagged with unique molecular identifiers. TCRdb fed the 5' RACE reads into MiXCR, producing one record per CDR3 protein. The sample contains about 29,000 distinct CDR3 sequences, approximately 4.8% of which appear only once. This TCR came from an adult who was a healthcare worker with PCR-confirmed SARS-CoV-2 infection or an uninfected control (not recorded which). The sequencing sample was made of whole blood. V gene TRBV11-2 combines with J gene TRBJ2-5, with D perhaps TRBD1 (6 bases). Here the CDR3 DNA reads TGTGCCAGCAGCTTAGTCGGCAGGGGAAAGACCCAGTACTTC. Its translation: CASSLVGRGKTQYF.